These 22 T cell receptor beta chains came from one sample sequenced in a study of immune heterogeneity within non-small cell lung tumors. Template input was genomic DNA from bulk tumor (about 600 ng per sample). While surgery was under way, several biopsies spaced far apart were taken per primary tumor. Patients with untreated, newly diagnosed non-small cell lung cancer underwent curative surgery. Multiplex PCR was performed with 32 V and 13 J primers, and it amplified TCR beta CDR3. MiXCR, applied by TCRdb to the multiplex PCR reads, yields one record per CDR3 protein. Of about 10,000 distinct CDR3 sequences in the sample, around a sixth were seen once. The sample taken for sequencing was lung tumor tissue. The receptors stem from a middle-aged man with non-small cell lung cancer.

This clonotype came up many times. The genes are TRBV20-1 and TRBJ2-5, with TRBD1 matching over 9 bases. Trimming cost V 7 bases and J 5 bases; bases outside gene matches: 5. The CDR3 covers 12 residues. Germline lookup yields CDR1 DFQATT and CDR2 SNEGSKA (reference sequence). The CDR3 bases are TGCAGTGAAGAGGACAGGGGTGAGACCCAGTACTTC. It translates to CSEEDRGETQYF.

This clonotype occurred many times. CDR3 sequence (DNA): TGTGCCAGCAGTCCTCGATCGAACACTGAAGCTTTCTTT. It yields the protein CASSPRSNTEAFF. This chain connects TRBV2 to TRBJ1-1, with D unclear. This CDR3 is 13 amino acids long. V was clipped by 5 bases and J by 1 base, with 8 bases between them. Germline V CDR1 and CDR2: SNHLY, FYNNEI.

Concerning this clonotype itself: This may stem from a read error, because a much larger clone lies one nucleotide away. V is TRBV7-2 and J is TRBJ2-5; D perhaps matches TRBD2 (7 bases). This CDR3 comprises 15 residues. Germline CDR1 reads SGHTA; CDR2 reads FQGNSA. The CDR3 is CAISPGAGDMETQYF. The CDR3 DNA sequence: TGTGCCATCAGCCCGGGGGCGGGAGATATGGAGACCCAGTACTTC. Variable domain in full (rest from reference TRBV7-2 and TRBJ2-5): GAGVSQSPSNKVTEKGKDVELRCDPISGHTALYWYRQSLGQGLEFLIYFQGNSAPDKSGLPSDRFSAERTGGSVSTLTIQRTQQEDSAVYLCAISPGAGDMETQYFGPGTRLLVL.

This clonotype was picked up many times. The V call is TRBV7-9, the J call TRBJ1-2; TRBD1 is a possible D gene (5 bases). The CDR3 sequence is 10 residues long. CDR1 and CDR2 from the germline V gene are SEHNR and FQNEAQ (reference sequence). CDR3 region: CAVGGDGYTF. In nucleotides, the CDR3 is TGTGCAGTGGGAGGGGATGGCTACACCTTC. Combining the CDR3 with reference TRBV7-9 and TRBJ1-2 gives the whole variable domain DTGVSQNPRHKITKRGQNVTFRCDPISEHNRLYWYRQTLGQGPEFLTYFQNEAQLEKSRLLSDRFSAERPKGSFSTLEIQRTEQGDSAMYLCAVGGDGYTFGSGTRLTVV.

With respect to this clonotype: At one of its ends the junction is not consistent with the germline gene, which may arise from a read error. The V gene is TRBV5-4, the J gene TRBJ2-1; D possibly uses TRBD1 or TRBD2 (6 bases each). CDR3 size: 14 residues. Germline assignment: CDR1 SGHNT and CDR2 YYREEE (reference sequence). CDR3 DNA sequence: TGTGCCAGCAGCTTGCAGGGGACTTACAATGTGCAGTTCTTC. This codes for CASSLQGTYNVQFF.

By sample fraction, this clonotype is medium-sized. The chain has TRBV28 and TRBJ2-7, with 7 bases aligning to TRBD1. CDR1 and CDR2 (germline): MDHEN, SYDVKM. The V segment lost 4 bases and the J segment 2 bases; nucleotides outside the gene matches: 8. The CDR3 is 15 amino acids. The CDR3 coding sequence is TGTGCCAGCAGTTGGGCTCGGGACAGCCCCTACGAGCAGTACTTC. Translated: CASSWARDSPYEQYF.

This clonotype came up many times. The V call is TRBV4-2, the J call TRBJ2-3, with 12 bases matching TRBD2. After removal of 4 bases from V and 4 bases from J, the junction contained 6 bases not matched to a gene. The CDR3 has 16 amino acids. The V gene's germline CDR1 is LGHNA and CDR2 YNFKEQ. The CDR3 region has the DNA TGTGCCAGCAGCCGCGAACTAGCGGGGGGATCAGATACGCAGTATTTT. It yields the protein CASSRELAGGSDTQYF.

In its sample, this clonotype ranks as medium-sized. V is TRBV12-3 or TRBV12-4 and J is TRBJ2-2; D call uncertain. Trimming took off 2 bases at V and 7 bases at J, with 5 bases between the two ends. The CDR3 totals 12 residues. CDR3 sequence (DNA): TGTGCCAGCAGTTTATTTGACGGGGAGCTGTTTTTT. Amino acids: CASSLFDGELFF.

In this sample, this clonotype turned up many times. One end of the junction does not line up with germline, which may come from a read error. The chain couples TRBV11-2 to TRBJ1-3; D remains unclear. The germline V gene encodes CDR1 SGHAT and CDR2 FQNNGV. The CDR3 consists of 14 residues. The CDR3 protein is CASRLGGSGNTIYF. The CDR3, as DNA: TGTGCCAGCAGGTTAGGCGGCTCTGGAAACACCATATATTTT.

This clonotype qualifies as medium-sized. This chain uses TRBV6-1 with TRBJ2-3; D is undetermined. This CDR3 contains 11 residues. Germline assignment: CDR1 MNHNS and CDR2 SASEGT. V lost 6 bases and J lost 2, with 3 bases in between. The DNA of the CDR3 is TGTGCCAGCAGATACACAGATACGCAGTATTTT. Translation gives CASRYTDTQYF.

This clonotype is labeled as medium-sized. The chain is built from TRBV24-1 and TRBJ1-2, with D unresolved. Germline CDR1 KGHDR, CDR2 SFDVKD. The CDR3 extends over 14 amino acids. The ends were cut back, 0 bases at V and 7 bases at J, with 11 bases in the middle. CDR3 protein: CATSDLGSASGYTF. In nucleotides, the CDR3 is TGTGCCACCAGTGATTTGGGCAGCGCGAGTGGCTACACCTTC.

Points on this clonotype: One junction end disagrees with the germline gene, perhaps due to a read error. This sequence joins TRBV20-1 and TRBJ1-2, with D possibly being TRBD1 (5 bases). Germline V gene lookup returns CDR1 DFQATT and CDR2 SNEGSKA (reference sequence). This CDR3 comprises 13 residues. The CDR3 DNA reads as TGCATTGCTAGGCAATCGGGACACTATGGCTACACCTTC. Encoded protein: CIARQSGHYGYTF.

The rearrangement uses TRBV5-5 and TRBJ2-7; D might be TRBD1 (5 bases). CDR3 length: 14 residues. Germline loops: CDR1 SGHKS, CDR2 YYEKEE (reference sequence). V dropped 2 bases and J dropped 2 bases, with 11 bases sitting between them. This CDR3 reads CASSLWGRTYEQYF. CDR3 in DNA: TGTGCCAGCAGCTTATGGGGCAGGACCTACGAGCAGTACTTC.

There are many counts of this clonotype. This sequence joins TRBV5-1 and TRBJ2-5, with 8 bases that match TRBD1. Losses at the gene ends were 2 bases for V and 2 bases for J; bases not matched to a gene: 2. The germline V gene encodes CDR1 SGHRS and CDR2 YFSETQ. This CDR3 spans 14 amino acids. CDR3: CASSLTGGQETQYF. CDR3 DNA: TGCGCCAGCAGCTTAACAGGGGGGCAAGAGACCCAGTACTTC.

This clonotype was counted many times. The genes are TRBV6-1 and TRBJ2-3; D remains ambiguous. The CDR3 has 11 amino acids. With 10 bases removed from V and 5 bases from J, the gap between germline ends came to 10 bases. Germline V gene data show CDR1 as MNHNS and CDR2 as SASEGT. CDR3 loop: CATKGIDTQYF. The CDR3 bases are TGTGCCACTAAGGGTATAGATACGCAGTATTTT.

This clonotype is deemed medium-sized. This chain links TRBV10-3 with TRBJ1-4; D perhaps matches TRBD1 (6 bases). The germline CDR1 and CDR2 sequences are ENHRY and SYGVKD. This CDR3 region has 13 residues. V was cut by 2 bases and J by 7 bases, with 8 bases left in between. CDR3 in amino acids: CAISEGRGEKLFF. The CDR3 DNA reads TGTGCCATCAGTGAGGGCAGGGGTGAAAAACTGTTTTTT.

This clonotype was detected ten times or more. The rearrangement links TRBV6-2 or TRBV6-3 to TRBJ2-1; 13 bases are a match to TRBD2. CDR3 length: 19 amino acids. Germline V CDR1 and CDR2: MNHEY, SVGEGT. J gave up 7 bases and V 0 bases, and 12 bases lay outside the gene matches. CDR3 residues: CASSYSFSYGTSGTNEQFF. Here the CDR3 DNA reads TGTGCCAGCAGTTACTCTTTTTCCTACGGGACTAGCGGGACAAATGAGCAGTTCTTC.

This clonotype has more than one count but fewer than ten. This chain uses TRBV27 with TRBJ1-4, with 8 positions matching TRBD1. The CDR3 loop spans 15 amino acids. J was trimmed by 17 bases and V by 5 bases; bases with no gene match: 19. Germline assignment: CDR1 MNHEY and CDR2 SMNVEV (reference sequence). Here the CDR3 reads CASSPRTGWNEKVFF. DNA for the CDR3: TGTGCCAGCAGTCCCCGGACAGGGTGGAATGAAAAAGTTTTTTTT.

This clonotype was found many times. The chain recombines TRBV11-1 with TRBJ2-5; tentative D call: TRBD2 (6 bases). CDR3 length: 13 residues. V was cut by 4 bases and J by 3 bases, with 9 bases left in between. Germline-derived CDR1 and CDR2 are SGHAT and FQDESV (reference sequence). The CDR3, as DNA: TGTGCCAGCAGCTCGGGACTCAAAGAGACCCAGTACTTC. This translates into CASSSGLKETQYF.

In nucleotides, the CDR3 is TGTGCCAGCAGCTTAGCCCCCGCCGGGACTAGCGGGGCCAGGCATACGCAGTATTTT. The encoded protein is CASSLAPAGTSGARHTQYF. The chain has TRBV7-8 and TRBJ2-3; the match to TRBD2 covers 13 bases. The CDR3 covers 19 residues. V lost 0 bases and J lost 7; bases outside the gene matches: 13. The germline CDR1 and CDR2 sequences are SGHVS and FQNEAQ.

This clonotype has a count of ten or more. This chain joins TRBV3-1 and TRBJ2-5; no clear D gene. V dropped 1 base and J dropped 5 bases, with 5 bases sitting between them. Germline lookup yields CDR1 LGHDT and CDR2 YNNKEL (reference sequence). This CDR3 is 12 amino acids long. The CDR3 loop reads CASSQVRETQYF. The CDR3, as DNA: TGTGCCAGCAGCCAAGTGAGGGAGACCCAGTACTTC.

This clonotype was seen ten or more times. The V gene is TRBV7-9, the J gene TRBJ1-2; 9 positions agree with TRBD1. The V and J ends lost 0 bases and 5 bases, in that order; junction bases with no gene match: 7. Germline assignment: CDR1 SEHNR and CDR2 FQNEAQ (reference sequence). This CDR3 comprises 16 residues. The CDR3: CASSLAQGALTYGYTF. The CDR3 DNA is TGTGCCAGCAGCTTAGCACAGGGGGCGCTAACTTATGGCTACACCTTC.